These T cell receptor beta chains were read from a single sample in a study of blood T cell repertoires in COVID-19. Data came from immunoSEQ multiplex PCR; TCRdb stores just in-frame clones and leaves some out. The sample carries about 210,000 clones, 83% recorded once. Sequenced: peripheral blood. The origin of the receptors is a woman aged 35 to 49 with active or convalescent COVID-19. CDR3s include the opening cysteine and the closing phenylalanine or tryptophan. The D gene is left open where the match is weak. The listing skips clone size in some rows; elsewhere it reads once, few, many or a size class.

>once|TRBV5-6|-|15|TRBJ2-7
CASSLAFGSPYEQYF
TGTGCCAGCAGCTTGGCATTCGGGTCGCCCTACGAGCAGTACTTC
>-|TRBV30|-|17|TRBJ2-1
CAWSLMWVASSYNEQFF
TGTGCCTGGAGCCTCATGTGGGTAGCGAGCTCCTACAATGAGCAGTTCTTC
>-|TRBV1|-|14|TRBJ1-4
CTSSRQAPNEKLFF
TGCACCAGCAGCAGACAGGCGCCTAATGAAAAACTGTTTTTT
>-|TRBV7-2|-|14|TRBJ1-1
CASSLAPGFGEAFF
TGTGCCAGCAGCTTAGCCCCAGGGTTCGGTGAAGCTTTCTTT
>-|TRBV6-1|-|11|TRBJ2-6
CASSESPVLTF
TGTGCCAGCAGTGAAAGCCCCGTCCTGACTTTC
>few|TRBV6-2/TRBV6-3|-|13|TRBJ1-2
CASSSTGNYGYTF
TGTGCCAGCAGTAGCACAGGGAACTATGGCTACACCTTC
>once|TRBV15|TRBD2|15|TRBJ2-1
CATSRGTSGYNEQFF
TGTGCCACCAGCAGGGGGACTAGCGGCTACAATGAGCAGTTCTTC
>-|TRBV11-2|TRBD1|18|TRBJ1-4
CASSMGDRGFATNEKLFF
TGTGCCAGCAGCATGGGGGACAGGGGCTTTGCAACTAATGAAAAACTGTTTTTT
>once|TRBV30|TRBD1|13|TRBJ1-1
CAWSPQTGSEAFF
TGTGCCTGGAGTCCCCAGACAGGGTCTGAAGCTTTCTTT
>-|TRBV3-1/TRBV3-2|TRBD1|15|TRBJ1-6
CASRRYGQGDSPLHF
TGTGCCAGCAGACGCTATGGACAGGGGGATTCACCCCTCCACTTT
>few|TRBV7-2|-|14|TRBJ2-7
CASSPTTASYEQYF
TGTGCCAGCAGCCCAACGACAGCTTCCTACGAGCAGTACTTC
>-|TRBV5-1|-|13|TRBJ1-5
CASSLVPDQPQHF
TGCGCCAGCAGCTTGGTTCCGGATCAGCCCCAGCATTTT
>-|TRBV27|TRBD2|15|TRBJ2-7
CASSSRLADNYEQYF
TGTGCCAGCAGTTCGCGACTAGCAGACAACTACGAGCAGTACTTC
>few|TRBV29-1|-|11|TRBJ1-1
CSVDEGVEAFF
TGCAGCGTTGACGAGGGAGTGGAAGCTTTCTTT
>-|TRBV30|TRBD1|16|TRBJ1-6
CAWTPTGASSNSPLHF
TGTGCCTGGACCCCGACAGGGGCCAGTAGCAATTCACCCCTCCACTTT
>-|TRBV10-3|-|14|TRBJ1-3
CASSGTGVGNTIYF
TGTGCCTCCAGCGGGACCGGCGTCGGAAACACCATATATTTT
>few|TRBV4-2|-|15|TRBJ1-3
CASSQARGAGNTIYF
TGTGCCAGCAGCCAAGCTCGGGGGGCTGGAAACACCATATATTTT
>-|TRBV6-5|-|15|TRBJ2-6
CASSYFGGGANVLTF
TGTGCCAGCAGTTACTTCGGGGGAGGGGCCAACGTCCTGACTTTC
>-|TRBV10-3|-|15|TRBJ1-6
CAISEEVVANSPLHF
TGTGCCATCAGTGAGGAGGTGGTAGCTAATTCACCCCTCCACTTT
>-|TRBV6-5|TRBD1|15|TRBJ2-7
CASSPPGTGGHEQYF
TGTGCCAGCAGCCCACCCGGGACAGGGGGACACGAGCAGTACTTC
>-|TRBV18|TRBD1|16|TRBJ1-4
CASSPSRQGTNEKLFF
TGTGCCAGCTCACCCTCTCGACAGGGAACTAATGAAAAACTGTTTTTT
>once|TRBV2|-|15|TRBJ1-5
CASSEGGQSNQPQHF
TGTGCCAGCAGTGAAGGCGGGCAAAGCAATCAGCCCCAGCATTTT
>once|TRBV6-2/TRBV6-3|TRBD2|17|TRBJ2-7
CASSQPRLAGGPGEQYF
TGTGCCAGCAGCCAACCCAGACTAGCGGGAGGGCCTGGGGAGCAGTACTTC
>-|TRBV11-3|TRBD1|16|TRBJ2-3
CASNAAGRGLSDTQYF
TGTGCCAGCAACGCAGCGGGCAGGGGGCTGTCGGATACGCAGTATTTT
>-|TRBV5-1|-|16|TRBJ2-3
CASSTSRSGKGDTQYF
TGCGCCAGCAGCACCTCCCGCTCCGGGAAGGGAGATACGCAGTATTTT
>-|TRBV19|TRBD1|14|TRBJ1-4
CASSSDRGGEKLFF
TGTGCCAGTAGTTCGGACAGGGGAGGTGAAAAACTGTTTTTT
>-|TRBV7-9|-|15|TRBJ1-2
CASSASGGEGGGYTF
TGTGCCAGCAGCGCATCGGGGGGCGAAGGTGGTGGCTACACCTTC
>-|TRBV10-2|TRBD2|15|TRBJ2-2
CASSYSGSYTGELFF
TGCGCCAGCAGCTATAGCGGGAGCTACACCGGGGAGCTGTTTTTT
>once|TRBV27|TRBD1|20|TRBJ1-5
CASRPQMPGQGIWYNQPQHF
TGTGCCAGCAGGCCTCAAATGCCGGGACAGGGTATTTGGTACAATCAGCCCCAGCATTTT
>-|TRBV19|TRBD1|19|TRBJ1-4
CASSILTGGAGATNEKLFF
TGTGCCAGTAGTATACTGACAGGGGGCGCCGGGGCAACTAATGAAAAACTGTTTTTT
>-|TRBV12-3/TRBV12-4|-|12|TRBJ1-6
CASRGANSPLHF
TGTGCCAGCAGGGGGGCGAATTCACCCCTCCACTTT
>once|TRBV27|TRBD2|13|TRBJ2-7
CASSSRGLDEQYF
TGTGCCAGCAGTTCCCGGGGACTAGATGAGCAGTACTTC
>-|TRBV10-3|-|14|TRBJ1-2
CATQPPGHSYGYTF
TGTGCCACACAGCCTCCGGGACACAGCTATGGCTACACCTTC
>once|TRBV4-2|TRBD2|16|TRBJ2-5
CASSREVAGVGETQYF
TGTGCCAGCAGCCGGGAGGTAGCGGGGGTGGGGGAGACCCAGTACTTC
>-|TRBV2|-|15|TRBJ1-2
CASSTAGVHNYGYTF
TGTGCCAGCAGTACAGCAGGGGTGCATAACTATGGCTACACCTTC
>-|TRBV15|TRBD2|15|TRBJ2-1
CATSPGRSGYNEQFF
TGTGCCACCAGCCCCGGGAGGAGCGGCTACAATGAGCAGTTCTTC
>-|TRBV5-1|TRBD1|15|TRBJ1-1
CASTQQGAMNTEAFF
TGCGCCAGCACACAACAGGGGGCGATGAACACTGAAGCTTTCTTT
>-|TRBV30|-|14|TRBJ2-2
CAWSVGVNTGELFF
TGTGCCTGGAGTGTAGGAGTAAACACCGGGGAGCTGTTTTTT
>-|TRBV5-8|TRBD1|11|TRBJ1-1
CASSLFLGQIF
TGTGCCAGCAGCTTGTTTCTGGGACAGATTTTT
>-|TRBV27|-|15|TRBJ1-2
CASSSLRAGGYGYTF
TGTGCCAGCAGTTCTCTGAGGGCCGGAGGCTATGGCTACACCTTC
>-|TRBV4-2|-|15|TRBJ1-1
CASSQVQGLNTEAFF
TGTGCCAGCAGCCAGGTGCAGGGATTGAACACTGAAGCTTTCTTT
>-|TRBV6-2/TRBV6-3|TRBD1|14|TRBJ2-3
CASSRDRGTDTQYF
TGTGCCAGCAGTAGGGACAGGGGTACAGATACGCAGTATTTT
>few|TRBV9|-|15|TRBJ1-1
CASSVLDNMNTEAFF
TGTGCCAGCAGCGTACTGGACAACATGAACACTGAAGCTTTCTTT
>-|TRBV4-1|-|15|TRBJ2-1
CASSRSSDSYNEQFF
TGCGCCAGCAGCCGGTCTAGCGACTCCTACAATGAGCAGTTCTTC
>-|TRBV15|TRBD1|14|TRBJ1-4
CATSSDRADEKLFF
TGTGCCACCAGCTCGGACAGGGCGGATGAAAAACTGTTTTTT
>-|TRBV15|-|16|TRBJ1-5
CATSSRGGGRNQPQHF
TGTGCCACCAGCAGTAGAGGGGGAGGGCGCAATCAGCCCCAGCATTTT
>-|TRBV6-5|-|15|TRBJ1-3
CASKAASTPGNTIYF
TGTGCCAGCAAGGCAGCGAGCACTCCTGGAAACACCATATATTTT
>-|TRBV19|TRBD1|16|TRBJ1-5
CASSIAYRGRPQPQHF
TGTGCCAGTAGTATCGCGTATAGGGGGCGTCCTCAGCCCCAGCATTTT
>-|TRBV10-2|-|13|TRBJ2-5
CASSEQVLETQYF
TGCGCCAGCAGTGAACAGGTCCTAGAGACCCAGTACTTC
>-|TRBV24-1|-|14|TRBJ2-3
CATSDLTGWNTQYF
TGTGCCACCAGTGATTTGACAGGGTGGAATACGCAGTATTTT
>-|TRBV9|TRBD1|14|TRBJ2-7
CASSAGTGSSEQYF
TGTGCCAGCAGCGCGGGGACAGGGTCGAGCGAGCAGTACTTC
>-|TRBV7-2|TRBD2|14|TRBJ2-2
CASSLVGGFGELFF
TGTGCCAGCAGCTTAGTGGGGGGGTTCGGGGAGCTGTTTTTT
>-|TRBV5-1|-|15|TRBJ2-7
CASSLEGQTSYEQYF
TGCGCCAGCAGCTTGGAAGGACAGACTTCCTACGAGCAGTACTTC
>-|TRBV19|-|14|TRBJ1-5
CASRVGPGVQPQHF
TGTGCCAGTCGCGTGGGGCCGGGGGTTCAGCCCCAGCATTTT
>-|TRBV6-1|TRBD1|16|TRBJ1-2
CASSELGTGKNYGYTF
TGTGCCAGCAGTGAATTAGGGACAGGGAAAAACTATGGCTACACCTTC